A selection of T cell receptor beta chains follows, all from one sample in a study of T-cell reconstitution after alpha-beta-depleted transplantation in children. TCRdb re-called the PCR reads through MiXCR, storing one row per CDR3 protein. Of about 510,000 distinct CDR3 sequences in the sample, about 10% were seen once. The specimen comprised PBMCs, mostly from graft donor cells, sampled 180 days after TCRalphabeta/CD19-depleted stem cell transplant. Receptor source: a female patient younger than 10 who had a stem cell transplant for aplastic anemia, so the T cells may come from the graft donor. Each CDR3 is given with its conserved first and last residue. The order of the fields is V gene, J gene, CDR3 length, D gene, clone size, CDR3 protein, CDR3 DNA. The D gene is left open where the match is weak. Size is omitted from some rows. Given values are once, few, many or a class for expanded clones.

TRBV7-9	TRBJ2-1	15	TRBD2	.	CASSLELAGDREQFF	TGTGCCAGCAGCTTAGAGCTAGCGGGAGACCGTGAGCAGTTCTTC
TRBV29-1	TRBJ2-3	12	.	few	CSVVFGADTQYF	TGCAGCGTTGTCTTTGGGGCGGATACGCAGTATTTT
TRBV4-2	TRBJ2-1	15	.	.	CASSQIAARSNEQFF	TGTGCCAGCAGCCAAATAGCAGCCAGGAGCAATGAGCAGTTCTTC
TRBV20-1	TRBJ1-1	13	.	few	CSARGPENTEAFF	TGCAGTGCTAGGGGACCCGAGAACACTGAAGCTTTCTTT
TRBV20-1	TRBJ2-3	11	TRBD2	few	CSAISSGMVYF	TGCAGTGCAATCTCCAGCGGGATGGTGTATTTT
TRBV18	TRBJ2-7	14	.	.	CASSPAGGTYEQYF	TGTGCCAGCTCACCCGCTGGGGGTACCTACGAGCAGTACTTC
TRBV7-9	TRBJ2-7	12	.	few	CASSHERYEQYF	TGTGCCAGCAGCCACGAACGGTACGAGCAGTACTTC
TRBV7-2	TRBJ1-1	14	.	.	CASSTRGASTEAFF	TGTGCCAGCAGCACCCGGGGGGCGAGCACTGAAGCTTTCTTT
TRBV10-3	TRBJ2-1	14	TRBD2	many	CAISEATSVVGQFF	TGTGCCATCAGTGAGGCTACTAGCGTCGTAGGCCAGTTCTTC
TRBV20-1	TRBJ2-7	14	.	.	CSAKIPPSSYEQYF	TGCAGTGCAAAAATCCCGCCAAGCTCCTACGAGCAGTACTTC
TRBV6-5	TRBJ2-6	16	.	.	CASSYSSGSGANVLTF	TGTGCCAGCAGTTACTCGTCAGGGTCTGGGGCCAACGTCCTGACTTTC
TRBV29-1	TRBJ1-1	14	TRBD1	many	CSVADRGQNTEAFF	TGCAGCGTGGCTGACAGGGGGCAGAACACTGAAGCTTTCTTT
TRBV20-1	TRBJ2-3	14	.	many	CSALRGWGTDTQYF	TGCAGTGCACTGCGCGGTTGGGGCACAGATACGCAGTATTTT
TRBV18	TRBJ2-1	13	.	many	CASSPSTTSEQFF	TGTGCCAGCTCACCAAGTACAACTAGCGAGCAGTTCTTC
TRBV20-1	TRBJ1-4	14	.	few	CSAGPGGPNEKLFF	TGCAGTGCAGGACCGGGGGGCCCTAATGAAAAACTGTTTTTT
TRBV7-8	TRBJ1-5	14	.	.	CASSLATGNQPQHF	TGTGCCAGCAGCTTAGCGACAGGCAATCAGCCCCAGCATTTT
TRBV28	TRBJ2-3	17	.	.	CASSPAPGRGATDTQYF	TGTGCCAGCAGTCCCGCCCCTGGACGGGGGGCCACAGATACGCAGTATTTT
TRBV24-1	TRBJ2-2	14	.	few	CATSVWGNTGELFF	TGTGCCACCAGTGTATGGGGGAACACCGGGGAGCTGTTTTTT
TRBV20-1	TRBJ2-5	21	TRBD2	.	CSARVETGTSGRRWLAETQYF	TGCAGTGCTAGAGTCGAAACCGGGACTAGCGGGAGACGGTGGCTGGCGGAGACCCAGTACTTC
TRBV10-3	TRBJ2-1	15	.	many	CAISPDYTSYNEQFF	TGTGCCATCAGCCCCGACTACACGTCCTACAATGAGCAGTTCTTC
TRBV9	TRBJ2-4	16	.	many	CASSDSTEEPKNIQYF	TGTGCCAGCAGCGATTCTACCGAGGAGCCCAAAAACATTCAGTACTTC
TRBV5-1	TRBJ1-1	15	.	.	CASSWTPRMGTEAFF	TGCGCCAGCAGCTGGACCCCCAGGATGGGCACTGAAGCTTTCTTT
TRBV18	TRBJ2-3	16	.	.	CASSPPRSVSTDTQYF	TGTGCCAGCTCACCACCCCGGAGCGTAAGCACAGATACGCAGTATTTT
TRBV7-9	TRBJ2-7	14	.	few	CASSLRDVHYEQYF	TGTGCCAGCAGCCTCCGGGACGTTCACTACGAGCAGTACTTC
TRBV11-2	TRBJ2-3	19	TRBD1	few	CASSSIGFIPTGGTDTQYF	TGTGCCAGCAGCTCAATAGGGTTTATTCCGACAGGGGGAACCGATACGCAGTATTTT
TRBV7-3	TRBJ2-3	15	TRBD2	few	CASSSPAGGTDTQYF	TGTGCCAGCAGCTCCCCAGCGGGAGGAACAGATACGCAGTATTTT
TRBV28	TRBJ1-4	15	.	.	CASSLGAVNNEKLFF	TGTGCCAGCAGCCTGGGGGCAGTAAATAATGAAAAACTGTTTTTT
TRBV6-1	TRBJ2-2	15	TRBD1	few	CASRPGTGHTGELFF	TGTGCCAGCAGGCCCGGGACAGGCCACACCGGGGAGCTGTTTTTT
TRBV29-1	TRBJ1-2	14	.	.	CSVEGWTANYGYTF	TGCAGCGTTGAAGGGTGGACGGCTAACTATGGCTACACCTTC
TRBV24-1	TRBJ2-1	16	TRBD2	few	CATSRTSEDLYNEQFF	TGTGCCACCAGCAGGACTAGCGAAGATTTATACAATGAGCAGTTCTTC
TRBV28	TRBJ2-1	15	TRBD2	.	CASSPTSGPYNEQFF	TGTGCCAGCAGTCCGACTAGCGGCCCCTACAATGAGCAGTTCTTC
TRBV4-1	TRBJ2-6	16	.	many	CASSQLTVSGANVLTF	TGCGCCAGCAGCCAATTAACCGTCTCTGGGGCCAACGTCCTGACTTTC
TRBV7-9	TRBJ2-7	16	TRBD2	.	CASSPGIAGGTYEQYF	TGTGCCAGCAGCCCGGGGATAGCGGGGGGAACCTACGAGCAGTACTTC
TRBV19	TRBJ1-1	11	.	.	CASRHRTEAFF	TGTGCCAGTCGTCACCGGACTGAAGCTTTCTTT
TRBV30	TRBJ1-1	10	.	few	CAWSENEAFF	TGTGCCTGGAGTGAGAATGAAGCTTTCTTT
TRBV28	TRBJ1-3	17	.	.	CASSLWGRSLSGNTIYF	TGTGCCAGCAGTTTATGGGGGAGGTCTCTCTCTGGAAACACCATATATTTT
TRBV4-3	TRBJ1-3	15	TRBD1	few	CASSRATGTGNTIYF	TGCGCCAGCAGCCGAGCGACAGGGACGGGAAACACCATATATTTT